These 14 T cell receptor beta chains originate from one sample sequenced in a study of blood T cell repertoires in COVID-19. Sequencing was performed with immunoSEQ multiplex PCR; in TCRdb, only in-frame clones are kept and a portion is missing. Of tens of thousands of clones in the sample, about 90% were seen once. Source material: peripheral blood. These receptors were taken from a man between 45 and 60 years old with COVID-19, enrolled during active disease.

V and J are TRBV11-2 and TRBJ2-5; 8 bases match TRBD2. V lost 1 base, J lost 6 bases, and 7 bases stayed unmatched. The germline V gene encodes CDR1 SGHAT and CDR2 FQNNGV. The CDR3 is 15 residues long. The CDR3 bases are TGTGCCAGCAGCTTAGTGGGTAGCGGGACTAAGACCCAGTACTTC. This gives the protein CASSLVGSGTKTQYF.

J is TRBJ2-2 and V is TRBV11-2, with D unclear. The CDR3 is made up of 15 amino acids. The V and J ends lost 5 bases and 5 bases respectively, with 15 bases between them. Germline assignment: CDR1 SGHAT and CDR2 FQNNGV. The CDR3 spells CASSPLTGSTGELFF. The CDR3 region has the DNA TGTGCCAGCAGCCCCCTCACGGGTAGTACCGGGGAGCTGTTTTTT.

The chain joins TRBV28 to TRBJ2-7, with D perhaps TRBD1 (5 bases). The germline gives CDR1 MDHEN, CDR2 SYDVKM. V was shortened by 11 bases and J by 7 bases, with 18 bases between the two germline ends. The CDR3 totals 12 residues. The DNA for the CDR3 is TGTGCCGTGGGGCGTCGGTCAGGGGAGCAGTACTTC. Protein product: CAVGRRSGEQYF.

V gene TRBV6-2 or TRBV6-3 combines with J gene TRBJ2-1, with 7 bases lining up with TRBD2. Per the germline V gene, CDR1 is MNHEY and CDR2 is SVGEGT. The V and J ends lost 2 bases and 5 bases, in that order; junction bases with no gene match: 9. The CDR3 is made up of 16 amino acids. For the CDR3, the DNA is TGTGCCAGCAGTTACAATGGGAGGGGACGGGACAATGAGCAGTTCTTC. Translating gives CASSYNGRGRDNEQFF.

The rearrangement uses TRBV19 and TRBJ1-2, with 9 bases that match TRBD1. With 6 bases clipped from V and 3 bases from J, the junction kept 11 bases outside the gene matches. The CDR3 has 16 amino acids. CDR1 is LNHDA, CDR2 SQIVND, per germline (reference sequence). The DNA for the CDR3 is TGTGCCAGTAGCCCGCTGTTGGGACAGGGATACTATGGCTACACCTTC. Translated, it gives CASSPLLGQGYYGYTF.

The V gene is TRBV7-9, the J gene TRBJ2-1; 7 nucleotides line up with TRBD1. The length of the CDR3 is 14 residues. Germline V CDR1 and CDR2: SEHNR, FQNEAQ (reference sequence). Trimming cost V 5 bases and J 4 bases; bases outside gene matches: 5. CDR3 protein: CASSAGTVYNEQFF. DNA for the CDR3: TGTGCCAGCAGCGCAGGGACAGTATACAATGAGCAGTTCTTC. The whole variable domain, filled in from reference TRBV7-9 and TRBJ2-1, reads DTGVSQNPRHKITKRGQNVTFRCDPISEHNRLYWYRQTLGQGPEFLTYFQNEAQLEKSRLLSDRFSAERPKGSFSTLEIQRTEQGDSAMYLCASSAGTVYNEQFFGPGTRLTVL.

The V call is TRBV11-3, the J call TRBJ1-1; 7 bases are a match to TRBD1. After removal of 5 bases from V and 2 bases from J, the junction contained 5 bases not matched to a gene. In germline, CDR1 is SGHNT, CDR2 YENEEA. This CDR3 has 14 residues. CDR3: CASSPRDRNTEAFF. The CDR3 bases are TGTGCCAGCAGCCCGAGGGACAGAAACACTGAAGCTTTCTTT.

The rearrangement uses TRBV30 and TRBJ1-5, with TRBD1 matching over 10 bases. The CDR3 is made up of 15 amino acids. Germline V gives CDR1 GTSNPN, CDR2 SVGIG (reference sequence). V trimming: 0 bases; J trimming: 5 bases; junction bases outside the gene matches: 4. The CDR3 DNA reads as TGTGCCTGGAGTGTAGGGGGACAGGGGCATCAGCCCCAGCATTTT. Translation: CAWSVGGQGHQPQHF.

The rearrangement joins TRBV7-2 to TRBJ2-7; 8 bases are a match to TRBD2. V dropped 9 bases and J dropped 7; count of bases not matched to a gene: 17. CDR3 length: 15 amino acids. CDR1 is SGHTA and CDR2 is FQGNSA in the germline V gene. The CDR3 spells CASRPGGELLREQYF. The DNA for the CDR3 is TGTGCCAGTCGCCCCGGGGGGGAGCTCCTTCGGGAGCAGTACTTC.

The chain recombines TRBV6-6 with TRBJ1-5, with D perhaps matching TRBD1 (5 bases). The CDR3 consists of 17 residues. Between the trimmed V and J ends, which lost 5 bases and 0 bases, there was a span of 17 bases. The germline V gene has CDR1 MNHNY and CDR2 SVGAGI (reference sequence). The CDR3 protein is CASSPWGGYNSNQPQHF. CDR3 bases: TGTGCCAGCAGTCCCTGGGGGGGTTACAATAGCAATCAGCCCCAGCATTTT.

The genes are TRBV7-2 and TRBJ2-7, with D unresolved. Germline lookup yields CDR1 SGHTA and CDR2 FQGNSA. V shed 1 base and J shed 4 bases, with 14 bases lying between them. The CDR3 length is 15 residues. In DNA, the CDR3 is TGTGCCAGCAGCTTAGACGTCCAACTTTGGTACGAGCAGTACTTC. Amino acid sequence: CASSLDVQLWYEQYF.

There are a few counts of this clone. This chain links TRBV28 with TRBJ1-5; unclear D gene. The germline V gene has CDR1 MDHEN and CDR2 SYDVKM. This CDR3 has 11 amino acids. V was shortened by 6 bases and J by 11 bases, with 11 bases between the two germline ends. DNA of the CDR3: TGTGCCAGCAGCGTCAGGCAGGCCCAGCATTTT. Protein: CASSVRQAQHF. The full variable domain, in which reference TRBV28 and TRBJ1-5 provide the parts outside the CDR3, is DVKVTQSSRYLVKRTGEKVFLECVQDMDHENMFWYRQDPGLGLRLIYFSYDVKMKEKGDIPEGYSVSREKKERFSLILESASTNQTSMYLCASSVRQAQHFGDGTRLSIL.

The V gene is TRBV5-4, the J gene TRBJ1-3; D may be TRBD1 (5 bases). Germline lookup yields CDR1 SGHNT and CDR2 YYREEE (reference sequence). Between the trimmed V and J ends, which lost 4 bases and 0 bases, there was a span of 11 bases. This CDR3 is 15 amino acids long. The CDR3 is CASSRDSVSGNTIYF. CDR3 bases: TGTGCCAGCAGCCGAGACAGCGTCTCTGGAAACACCATATATTTT.

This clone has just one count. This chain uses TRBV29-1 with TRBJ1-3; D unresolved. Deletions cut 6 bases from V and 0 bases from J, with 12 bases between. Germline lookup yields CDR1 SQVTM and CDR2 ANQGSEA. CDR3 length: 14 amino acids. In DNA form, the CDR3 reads TGCAGCGTGACACGTGGGTCCTCTGGAAACACCATATATTTT. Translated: CSVTRGSSGNTIYF.